The T cell receptor (beta chain) under discussion was sequenced for a study of regulatory T cells in long-lasting Graves disease. Study observations and caveats: There was favoring of TRBV28, TRBJ1-2 and TRBJ2-5 in persistent disease. Examination was confined to peripheral blood, excluding thyroid tissue.

Time point: newly diagnosed GD, antithyroid drugs for less than 3 months. The TCR library used RNA extracted from PBMCs. Investigators prepared the TCR beta libraries by applying iRepertoire HTBI primers and Arm-PCR of CDR3 regions. Original analysis: Among the samples, 60 to 75 TRBV and 13 to 15 TRBJ segments were identified. TCRdb re-called the multiplex PCR reads through MiXCR, storing one row per CDR3 protein. These V and J calls derive from TCRdb rather than the authors' analysis. The profile shows roughly 420,000 distinct CDR3 sequences, roughly 17% of them singletons. V was clipped by 3 bases and J by 6 bases; unmatched bases: 5. The length of the CDR3 is 14 residues. Germline loops: CDR1 LNHDA, CDR2 SQIVND (reference sequence). On this clonotype itself: Antigen unknown.

This sample also belongs to another study, concerning T cells in Graves' hyperthyroidism and ophthalmopathy. From that paper: Onset of ophthalmopathy came a median around 7.1 months after the model predicted it.

The chain carries TRBV19 and TRBJ2-3, with 8 nucleotides matching TRBD2. Material: peripheral blood mononuclear cells (PBMCs), obtained at new diagnosis, from a patient treated with antithyroid drugs. The TCR comes from a woman aged 25 to 45 with Graves disease. The DNA for the CDR3 is TGTGCCAGTAGTATGCTGACTAGCGCGGATACGCAGTATTTT. Translated: CASSMLTSADTQYF.